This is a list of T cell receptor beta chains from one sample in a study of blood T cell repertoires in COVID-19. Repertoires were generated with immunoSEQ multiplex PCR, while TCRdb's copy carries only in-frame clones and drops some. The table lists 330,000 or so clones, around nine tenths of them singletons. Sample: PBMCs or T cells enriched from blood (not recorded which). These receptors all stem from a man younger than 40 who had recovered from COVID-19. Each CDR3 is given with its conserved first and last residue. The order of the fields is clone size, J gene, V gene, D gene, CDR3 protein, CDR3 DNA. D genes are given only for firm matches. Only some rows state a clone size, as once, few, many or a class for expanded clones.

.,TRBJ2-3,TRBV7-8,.,CASSLARVTDTQYF,TGTGCCAGCAGCTTAGCCAGGGTTACAGATACGCAGTATTTT
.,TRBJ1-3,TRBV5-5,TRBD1,CASSPDRGGGNTIYF,TGTGCCAGCAGTCCAGACAGGGGAGGTGGAAACACCATATATTTT
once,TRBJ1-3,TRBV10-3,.,CAISAGTGGGNTIYF,TGTGCCATCAGTGCCGGGACGGGGGGTGGAAACACCATATATTTT
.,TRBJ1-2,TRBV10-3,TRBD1,CAIRAGTGYYGYTF,TGTGCCATCAGGGCCGGGACAGGGTACTATGGCTACACCTTC
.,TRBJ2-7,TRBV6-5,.,CASSYLAGSYEQYF,TGTGCCAGCAGTTATTTGGCAGGATCCTACGAGCAGTACTTC
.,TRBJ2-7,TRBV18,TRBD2,CASSPASGGVNEQYF,TGTGCCAGCTCACCTGCTAGCGGGGGTGTGAACGAGCAGTACTTC
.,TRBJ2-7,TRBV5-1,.,CASSLGDTNEQYF,TGCGCCAGCAGCCTCGGGGACACCAACGAGCAGTACTTC
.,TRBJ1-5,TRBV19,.,CASSIVRYSNQPQHF,TGTGCCAGTAGTATAGTCCGCTATAGCAATCAGCCCCAGCATTTT
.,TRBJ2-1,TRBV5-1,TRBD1,CASSPGTVNNEQFF,TGCGCCAGCAGCCCTGGGACAGTTAACAATGAGCAGTTCTTC
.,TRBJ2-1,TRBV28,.,CAGLSRGSSYNEQFF,TGTGCCGGGTTATCGCGAGGGAGCTCCTACAATGAGCAGTTCTTC
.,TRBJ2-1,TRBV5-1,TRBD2,CASSPEVAGVNEQFF,TGCGCCAGCAGTCCCGAGGTAGCGGGGGTCAATGAGCAATTCTTC
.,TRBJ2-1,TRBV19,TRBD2,CASSIDRGLADEQFF,TGTGCCAGTAGTATAGATCGGGGACTAGCAGATGAGCAGTTCTTC
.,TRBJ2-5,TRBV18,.,CASSPLPSQETQYF,TGTGCCAGCTCACCACTTCCCAGCCAAGAGACCCAGTACTTC
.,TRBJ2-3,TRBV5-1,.,CASSLLSGRTSTDTQYF,TGCGCCAGCAGCTTGCTTTCGGGCAGGACTAGCACAGATACGCAGTATTTT
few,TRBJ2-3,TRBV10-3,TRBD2,CAISDRQLAGAPDTQYF,TGTGCCATCAGTGACCGTCAACTAGCGGGGGCCCCAGATACGCAGTATTTT
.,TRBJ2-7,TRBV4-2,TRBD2,CASSQDVASGGEVQYF,TGTGCCAGCAGCCAAGATGTGGCTAGCGGGGGAGAGGTGCAGTACTTC
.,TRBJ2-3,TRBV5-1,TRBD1,CASTPGQGPDTQYF,TGCGCCAGCACCCCGGGACAGGGACCAGATACGCAGTATTTT
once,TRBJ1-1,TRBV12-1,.,CASSLGPRVSTEAFF,TGTGCCAGCAGCTTAGGTCCCAGGGTTAGCACTGAAGCTTTCTTT
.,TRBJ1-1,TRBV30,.,CAWTSGTEAFF,TGTGCCTGGACGTCGGGCACTGAAGCTTTCTTT
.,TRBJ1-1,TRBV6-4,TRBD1,CASSDGTGDTEAFF,TGTGCCAGCAGCGACGGGACAGGGGACACTGAAGCTTTCTTT
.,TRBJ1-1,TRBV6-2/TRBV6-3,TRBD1,CASSRPLTGFQTYTEAFF,TGTGCCAGCAGCCGCCCATTGACAGGGTTCCAAACCTACACTGAAGCTTTCTTT
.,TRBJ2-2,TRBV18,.,CASSQNFANTGELFF,TGTGCCAGCTCACAAAATTTCGCGAACACCGGGGAGCTGTTTTTT
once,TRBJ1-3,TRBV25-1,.,CASSEAATGNTIYF,TGTGCCAGCAGTGAGGCCGCCACTGGAAACACCATATATTTT
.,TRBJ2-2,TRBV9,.,CASSDWAGELFF,TGTGCCAGCAGCGACTGGGCGGGGGAGCTGTTTTTT
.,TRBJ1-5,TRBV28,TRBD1,CASSSPGQGHQPQHF,TGTGCCAGCAGTTCCCCGGGACAGGGCCATCAGCCCCAGCATTTT
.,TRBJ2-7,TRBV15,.,CATSSTDNPYEQYF,TGTGCCACCAGCAGCACCGACAACCCCTACGAGCAGTACTTC